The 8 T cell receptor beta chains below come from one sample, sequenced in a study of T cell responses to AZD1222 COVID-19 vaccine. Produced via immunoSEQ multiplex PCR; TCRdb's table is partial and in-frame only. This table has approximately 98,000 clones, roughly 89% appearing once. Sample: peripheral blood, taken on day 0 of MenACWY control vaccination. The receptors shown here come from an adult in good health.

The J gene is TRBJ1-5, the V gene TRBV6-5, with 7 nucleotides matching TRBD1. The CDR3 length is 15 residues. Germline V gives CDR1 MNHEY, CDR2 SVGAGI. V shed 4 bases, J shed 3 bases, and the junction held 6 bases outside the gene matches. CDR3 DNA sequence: TGTGCCAGCAGTTTCAAGGGGGCCGTCAATCAGCCCCAGCATTTT. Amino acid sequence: CASSFKGAVNQPQHF.

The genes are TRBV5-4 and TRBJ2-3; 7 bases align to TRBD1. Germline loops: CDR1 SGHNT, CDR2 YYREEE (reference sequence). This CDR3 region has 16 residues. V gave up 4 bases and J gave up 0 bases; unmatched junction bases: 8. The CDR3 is CASSREGTVSTDTQYF. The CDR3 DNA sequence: TGTGCCAGCAGCCGCGAAGGGACAGTTAGCACAGATACGCAGTATTTT. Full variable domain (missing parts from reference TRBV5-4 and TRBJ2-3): ETGVTQSPTHLIKTRGQQVTLRCSSQSGHNTVSWYQQALGQGPQFIFQYYREEENGRGNFPPRFSGLQFPNYSSELNVNALELDDSALYLCASSREGTVSTDTQYFGPGTRLTVL.

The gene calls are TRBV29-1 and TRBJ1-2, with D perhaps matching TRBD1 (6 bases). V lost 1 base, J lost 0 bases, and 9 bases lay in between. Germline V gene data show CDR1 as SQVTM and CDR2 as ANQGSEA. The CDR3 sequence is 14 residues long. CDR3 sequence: CSVEVAGANYGYTF. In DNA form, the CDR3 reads TGCAGCGTTGAAGTGGCAGGGGCTAACTATGGCTACACCTTC.

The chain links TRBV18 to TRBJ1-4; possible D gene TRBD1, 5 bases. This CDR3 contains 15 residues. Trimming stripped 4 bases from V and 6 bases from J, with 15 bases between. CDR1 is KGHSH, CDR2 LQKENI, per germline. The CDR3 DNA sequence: TGTGCCAGCTCACGGGGCCAGGGTCGGGATGAAAAACTGTTTTTT. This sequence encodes CASSRGQGRDEKLFF.

The CDR3 coding sequence is TGTGCCAGCAGCTTGAGGCAGGGGGCCGGCACAGATACGCAGTATTTT. This encodes CASSLRQGAGTDTQYF. The rearrangement uses TRBV5-6 and TRBJ2-3; 8 bases line up with TRBD1. Germline lookup yields CDR1 SGHDT and CDR2 YYEEEE. The CDR3 contains 16 residues. J gave up 1 base and V 1 base, and 5 bases lay outside the gene matches.

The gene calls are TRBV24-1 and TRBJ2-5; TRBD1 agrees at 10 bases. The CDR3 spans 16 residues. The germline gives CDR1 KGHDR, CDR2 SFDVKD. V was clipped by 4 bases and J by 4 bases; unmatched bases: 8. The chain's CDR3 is CATSDPRQGARETQYF. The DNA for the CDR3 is TGTGCCACCAGTGACCCAAGACAGGGGGCGCGAGAGACCCAGTACTTC.

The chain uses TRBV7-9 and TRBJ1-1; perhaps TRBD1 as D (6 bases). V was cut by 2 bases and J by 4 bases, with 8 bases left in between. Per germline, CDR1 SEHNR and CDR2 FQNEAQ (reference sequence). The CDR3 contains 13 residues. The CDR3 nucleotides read TGTGCCAGCAGCTTAAGGGGGGGCACTGAAGCTTTCTTT. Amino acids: CASSLRGGTEAFF.

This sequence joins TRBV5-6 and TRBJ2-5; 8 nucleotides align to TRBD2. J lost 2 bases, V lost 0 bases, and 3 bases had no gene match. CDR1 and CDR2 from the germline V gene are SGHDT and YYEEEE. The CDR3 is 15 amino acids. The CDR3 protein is CASSLVVAGQETQYF. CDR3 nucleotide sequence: TGTGCCAGCAGCTTGGTGGTAGCGGGGCAAGAGACCCAGTACTTC. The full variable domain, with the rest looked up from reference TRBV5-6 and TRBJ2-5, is DAGVTQSPTHLIKTRGQQVTLRCSPKSGHDTVSWYQQALGQGPQFIFQYYEEEERQRGNFPDRFSGHQFPNYSSELNVNALLLGDSALYLCASSLVVAGQETQYFGPGTRLLVL.